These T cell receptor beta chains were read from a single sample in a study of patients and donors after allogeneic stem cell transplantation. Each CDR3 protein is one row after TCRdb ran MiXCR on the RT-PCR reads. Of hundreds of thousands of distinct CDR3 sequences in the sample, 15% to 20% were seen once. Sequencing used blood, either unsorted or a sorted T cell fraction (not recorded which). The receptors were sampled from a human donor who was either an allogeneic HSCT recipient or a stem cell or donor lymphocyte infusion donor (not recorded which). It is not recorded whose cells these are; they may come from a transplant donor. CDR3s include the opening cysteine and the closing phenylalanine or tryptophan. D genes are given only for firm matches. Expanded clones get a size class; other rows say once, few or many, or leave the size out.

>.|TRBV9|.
CASSLGGTSSYNEQFF
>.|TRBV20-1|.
CSATQGGGETQYF
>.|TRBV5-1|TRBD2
CASSFGTSGRGTQYF
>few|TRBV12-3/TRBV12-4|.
CASSLSGKTQYF
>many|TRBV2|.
CASSPFLGSTDTQYF
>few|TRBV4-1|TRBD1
CASSQEEAGGHYNEQFF
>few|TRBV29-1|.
CSVDGFRYEQYF
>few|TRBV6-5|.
CASSYSRLVKQYF
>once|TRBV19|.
CASTTTPHNEQFF
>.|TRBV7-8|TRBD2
CASSLSGGPSIYEQFF
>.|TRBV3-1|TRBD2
CASSRFPLAGGTDTQYF
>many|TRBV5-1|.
CASSLAPLYEQYF
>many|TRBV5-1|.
CASSSYRPGSPLHF
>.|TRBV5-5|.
CASSWQGNEQYF
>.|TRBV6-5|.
CASGDEKLFF